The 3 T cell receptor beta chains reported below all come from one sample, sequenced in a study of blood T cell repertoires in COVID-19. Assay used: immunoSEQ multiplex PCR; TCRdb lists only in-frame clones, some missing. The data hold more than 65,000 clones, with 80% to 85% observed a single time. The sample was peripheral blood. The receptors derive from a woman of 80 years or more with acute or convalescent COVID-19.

The DNA of the CDR3 is TGTGCCAGCAGCCCCGGGGAGAACACTGAAGCTTTCTTT. This sequence encodes CASSPGENTEAFF. V is TRBV6-4 and J is TRBJ1-1; D remains ambiguous. Germline CDR1 reads MRHNA; CDR2 reads SNTAGT. The CDR3 spans 13 residues. Trimming took off 6 bases at V and 1 base at J, with 9 bases between the two ends.

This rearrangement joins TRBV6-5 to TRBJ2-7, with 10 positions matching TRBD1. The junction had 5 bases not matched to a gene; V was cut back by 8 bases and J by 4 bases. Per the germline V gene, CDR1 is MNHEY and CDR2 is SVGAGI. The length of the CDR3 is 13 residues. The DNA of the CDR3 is TGTGCCAGCCTCGACAGGGGGCGGTACGAGCAGTACTTC. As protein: CASLDRGRYEQYF.

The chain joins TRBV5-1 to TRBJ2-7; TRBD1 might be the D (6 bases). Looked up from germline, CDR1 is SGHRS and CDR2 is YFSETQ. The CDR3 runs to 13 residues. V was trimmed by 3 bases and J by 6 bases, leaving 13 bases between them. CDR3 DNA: TGCGCCAGCAGCTCCGGACAGTGGGGCGAGCAGTACTTC. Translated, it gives CASSSGQWGEQYF.